These 18 T cell receptor beta chains came from one sample sequenced in a study of spatial heterogeneity in lung cancer. Sample time point: sample taken at primary tumor resection. These TCRs' antigens remain unknown. The study's findings and limits: Tumor mutation counts were tracked by expanded intratumoral alpha and beta TCR counts.

TCRdb redid the calling of the 5' RACE reads with MiXCR, one entry per CDR3 protein. The sample lists 10,000 to 14,000 distinct CDR3 sequences; 12% were seen once. The sequences come from lung tumor tissue, collected at surgery. The receptors shown here come from a female donor with early-stage non-small cell lung cancer.

This clonotype has at least ten counts. V is TRBV6-5 and J is TRBJ1-5; tentative D call: TRBD1 (6 bases). The germline V and J ends were trimmed by 6 bases and 3 bases, with 21 bases remaining between them. The CDR3 sequence is 17 residues long. Germline CDR1 is MNHEY and CDR2 is SVGAGI. CDR3 sequence reads: CASSPRTASVNNQPQHF. CDR3 DNA: TGTGCCAGCAGCCCCCGGACAGCGTCGGTCAACAATCAGCCCCAGCATTTT.

The rearrangement joins TRBV3-1 to TRBJ2-7; TRBD2 might be the D (5 bases). Germline CDR1 LGHDT, CDR2 YNNKEL (reference sequence). V shed 4 bases and J shed 2 bases, with 12 bases lying between them. The length of the CDR3 is 14 residues. Here the CDR3 reads CASSPRTGTYEQYF. CDR3 nucleotides: TGTGCCAGCAGCCCCCGGACTGGAACCTACGAGCAGTACTTC.

By its share, this clonotype is medium-sized (0.01 to 0.1%). This chain links TRBV10-2 with TRBJ2-5; TRBD2 matches 10 bases. CDR1 is WSHSY, CDR2 SAAADI, per germline. After removal of 5 bases from V and 4 bases from J, the junction contained 4 bases not matched to a gene. The CDR3 is 14 amino acids. Here the CDR3 reads CASSIGLAVETQYF. As DNA, the CDR3 is TGCGCCAGCAGTATAGGACTAGCGGTAGAGACCCAGTACTTC.

This clonotype was seen many times. The rearrangement links TRBV27 to TRBJ2-5; D remains ambiguous. With 5 bases removed from V and 4 bases from J, the gap between germline ends came to 17 bases. This CDR3 has 15 amino acids. Germline CDR1 reads MNHEY; CDR2 reads SMNVEV (reference sequence). The CDR3 DNA is TGTGCCAGCAGTCCGGTTGGGCAGTTGGGAGAGACCCAGTACTTC. It encodes CASSPVGQLGETQYF.

The chain links TRBV19 to TRBJ1-1, with D unclear. CDR3 size: 11 residues. V was shortened by 7 bases and J by 1 base, with 4 bases between the two germline ends. In germline, CDR1 is LNHDA, CDR2 SQIVND (reference sequence). CDR3 residues: CASIGNTEAFF. DNA of the CDR3: TGTGCCAGTATAGGGAACACTGAAGCTTTCTTT.

V and J are TRBV3-1 and TRBJ2-7; D unclear. Germline lookup yields CDR1 LGHDT and CDR2 YNNKEL (reference sequence). The V end lost 2 bases, the J end lost 6 bases, and 8 bases lay between the germline ends. The CDR3 is made up of 12 amino acids. The CDR3 spells CASSQQLAEQYF. CDR3 in DNA: TGTGCCAGCAGCCAACAACTGGCCGAGCAGTACTTC.

In its sample, this clonotype was seen many times. The V and J genes are TRBV7-2 and TRBJ1-5; a weak D match, TRBD1 (5 bases). This CDR3 spans 19 amino acids. Between the trimmed V and J ends, which lost 0 bases and 3 bases, there was a span of 21 bases. The germline V gene has CDR1 SGHTA and CDR2 FQGNSA. CDR3 in DNA: TGTGCCAGCAGCTTAGCGCCAGTTGGGGGGAGACAATCCAATCAGCCCCAGCATTTT. As protein: CASSLAPVGGRQSNQPQHF. The full variable domain, its missing parts supplied by reference TRBV7-2 and TRBJ1-5, is GAGVSQSPSNKVTEKGKDVELRCDPISGHTALYWYRQSLGQGLEFLIYFQGNSAPDKSGLPSDRFSAERTGGSVSTLTIQRTQQEDSAVYLCASSLAPVGGRQSNQPQHFGDGTRLSIL.

This clonotype has a count of ten or more. The V and J genes are TRBV20-1 and TRBJ2-1; the D call may be TRBD1 or TRBD2 (6 bases each). The CDR3 spans 17 residues. V lost 6 bases and J lost 1, with 22 bases in between. The germline V gene encodes CDR1 DFQATT and CDR2 SNEGSKA (reference sequence). Written as DNA, the CDR3 is TGCAGTGCCCCGGACGGGGGCACTAGGACGTCCTACAATGAGCAGTTCTTC. Its protein product is CSAPDGGTRTSYNEQFF.

The chain combines TRBV29-1 with TRBJ2-5, with 8 bases fitting TRBD2. The trim removed 4 bases at V and 5 bases at J, leaving 9 bases unmatched. The CDR3 runs to 14 residues. Germline lookup yields CDR1 SQVTM and CDR2 ANQGSEA. CDR3 residues: CSVASSGGRETQYF. Written as DNA, the CDR3 is TGCAGCGTTGCATCCTCGGGAGGGAGGGAGACCCAGTACTTC. The full variable domain, rest sourced from reference TRBV29-1 and TRBJ2-5, is SAVISQKPSRDICQRGTSLTIQCQVDSQVTMMFWYRQQPGQSLTLIATANQGSEATYESGFVIDKFPISRPNLTFSTLTVSNMSPEDSSIYLCSVASSGGRETQYFGPGTRLLVL.

This clonotype was detected many times. This sequence joins TRBV6-1 and TRBJ2-5; D might be TRBD1 (5 bases). Germline V gives CDR1 MNHNS, CDR2 SASEGT. The CDR3 runs 14 residues. V lost 5 bases and J lost 1, with 11 bases in between. The CDR3 DNA reads TGTGCCAGCAGTCCAGGGATATTCCAAGAGACCCAGTACTTC. Protein product: CASSPGIFQETQYF.

This clonotype is categorized as medium-sized (0.01 to 0.1%). The CDR3 sequence is CAIRVSGLAGGQNTGELFF. CDR3 DNA: TGTGCCATCCGAGTTTCGGGACTAGCGGGGGGCCAGAACACCGGGGAGCTGTTTTTT. V is TRBV10-3 and J is TRBJ2-2, with 15 positions matching TRBD2. Germline trimming cut 8 bases from V and 1 base from J; bases unmatched to any gene: 11. The CDR3 covers 19 residues. Germline assignment: CDR1 ENHRY and CDR2 SYGVKD.

This clonotype occurred a few times. The chain uses TRBV30 and TRBJ2-7, with 7 bases lining up with TRBD1. Germline lookup yields CDR1 GTSNPN and CDR2 SVGIG (reference sequence). J was trimmed by 7 bases and V by 2 bases; bases with no gene match: 5. The CDR3 covers 12 residues. The CDR3, as DNA: TGTGCCTGGAGTCAACAGGGGTGGGAGCAGTACTTC. Translating gives CAWSQQGWEQYF.

This chain uses TRBV20-1 with TRBJ2-7; 8 bases match TRBD2. The CDR3 runs to 15 residues. V dropped 5 bases and J dropped 4; count of bases not matched to a gene: 13. CDR1 DFQATT and CDR2 SNEGSKA come from the germline V gene (reference sequence). Written as DNA, the CDR3 is TGCAGTGCTTCCCCTCTTGGGAGCGGGAGTTACGAGCAGTACTTC. Translating gives CSASPLGSGSYEQYF.

This clonotype was recorded many times. V and J are TRBV28 and TRBJ2-4; 8 nucleotides align to TRBD2. CDR1 is MDHEN, CDR2 SYDVKM, per germline. V shed 3 bases and J 1 base; nucleotides not matched to a gene: 5. This CDR3 has 16 residues. CDR3 region: CASSFSGSSAKNIQYF. For the CDR3, the DNA is TGTGCCAGCAGTTTCAGCGGGAGTAGTGCCAAAAACATTCAGTACTTC. The entire variable domain, with the rest obtained from reference TRBV28 and TRBJ2-4, is as follows: DVKVTQSSRYLVKRTGEKVFLECVQDMDHENMFWYRQDPGLGLRLIYFSYDVKMKEKGDIPEGYSVSREKKERFSLILESASTNQTSMYLCASSFSGSSAKNIQYFGAGTRLSVL.

This clonotype was observed at least ten times. The chain has TRBV9 and TRBJ2-1, with a weak D call TRBD2 (5 bases). The CDR3 runs to 14 residues. Per germline, CDR1 SGDLS and CDR2 YYNGEE. The germline V and J ends were trimmed by 4 bases and 3 bases, with 11 bases remaining between them. The CDR3 DNA reads TGTGCCAGCAGCCTCCGAGACTACTACAATGAGCAGTTCTTC. It is translated as CASSLRDYYNEQFF.

Ten or more counts support this clonotype. The rearrangement joins TRBV20-1 to TRBJ2-5, with 9 nucleotides matching TRBD2. The ends lost 0 bases at V and 5 bases at J; junction bases unmatched: 7. The germline gives CDR1 DFQATT, CDR2 SNEGSKA (reference sequence). The CDR3 extends over 15 amino acids. The CDR3 reads CSARDLRGGLETQYF. CDR3 bases: TGCAGTGCTAGAGATTTGCGGGGGGGCCTGGAGACCCAGTACTTC.

The chain uses TRBV7-6 and TRBJ2-3, with D perhaps TRBD1 (6 bases). From germline, CDR1 is SGHVS and CDR2 FNYEAQ. The CDR3 runs 16 residues. V was cut by 2 bases and J by 0 bases, with 12 bases left in between. In DNA, the CDR3 is TGTGCCAGCAGCTTAACTACGGACAGTAGCACAGATACGCAGTATTTT. It is translated as CASSLTTDSSTDTQYF.

This clonotype was observed at least ten times. The rearrangement uses TRBV5-1 and TRBJ2-1; possibly TRBD2 for D (6 bases). Trimming pared 4 bases from V and 0 bases from J, leaving 14 bases between. CDR3 length: 16 residues. CDR1 and CDR2 from the germline V gene are SGHRS and YFSETQ. The CDR3 region has the DNA TGCGCCAGCAGCAATAATGCGGGGAGCTCCTACAATGAGCAGTTCTTC. It codes for CASSNNAGSSYNEQFF.